A selection of T cell receptor beta chains follows, all from one sample in a study of T cells after yellow fever vaccination. Via MiXCR, TCRdb re-called the 5' RACE reads, giving one row per CDR3 protein. This sample has 200,000 to 300,000 distinct CDR3 sequences, with approximately 6.3% found just once. The sequences come from CD4+ T cells sorted from PBMCs, collected on the day of the yellow fever booster vaccination. These receptors originate from a man between 25 and 39 years old who received the YFV17D yellow fever vaccine. Each CDR3 is given with its conserved first and last residue. Fields, in order: J gene, CDR3 length, clone size, V gene, D gene, CDR3 protein, CDR3 DNA. A D gene is named only where the DNA matches it firmly. Expanded clones are given a class, and other clones once, few, many or no size at all.

j_gene: TRBJ2-1; len: 17; abundance: NA; v_gene: TRBV4-3; d_gene: TRBD2; CDR3aa: CASSDKLGTSGYNEQFF; CDR3nt: TGCGCCAGCAGCGACAAGCTCGGGACTAGCGGCTACAATGAGCAGTTCTTC
j_gene: TRBJ2-1; len: 12; abundance: NA; v_gene: TRBV5-6; d_gene: NA; CDR3aa: CASSWGIHEQFF; CDR3nt: TGTGCCAGCAGCTGGGGTATACATGAGCAGTTCTTC
j_gene: TRBJ1-1; len: 14; abundance: many; v_gene: TRBV5-1; d_gene: TRBD1; CDR3aa: CASSLDRGGTEAFF; CDR3nt: TGCGCCAGCAGCTTGGACAGGGGTGGCACTGAAGCTTTCTTT
j_gene: TRBJ2-1; len: 15; abundance: many; v_gene: TRBV5-1; d_gene: TRBD2; CDR3aa: CASSFIAGSGNEQFF; CDR3nt: TGCGCCAGCAGCTTTATAGCGGGATCGGGCAATGAGCAGTTCTTC
j_gene: TRBJ2-3; len: 14; abundance: NA; v_gene: TRBV20-1; d_gene: TRBD2; CDR3aa: CSSSRGRNTDTQYF; CDR3nt: TGCAGTTCCTCCCGCGGGAGAAACACAGATACGCAGTATTTT
j_gene: TRBJ2-1; len: 12; abundance: NA; v_gene: TRBV3-1; d_gene: NA; CDR3aa: CASSPLGGEQFF; CDR3nt: TGTGCCAGCAGTCCCCTAGGGGGTGAGCAGTTCTTC
j_gene: TRBJ2-7; len: 13; abundance: NA; v_gene: TRBV20-1; d_gene: NA; CDR3aa: CSASQESSYEQYF; CDR3nt: TGCAGTGCTAGCCAGGAGAGCTCCTACGAGCAGTACTTC
j_gene: TRBJ2-7; len: 14; abundance: few; v_gene: TRBV18; d_gene: NA; CDR3aa: CASSPQAASYEQYF; CDR3nt: TGTGCCAGCTCACCACAGGCAGCCTCCTACGAGCAGTACTTC
j_gene: TRBJ2-3; len: 17; abundance: many; v_gene: TRBV6-1; d_gene: TRBD2; CDR3aa: CASSKSLLAALTDTQYF; CDR3nt: TGTGCCAGCAGTAAGAGCCTGCTAGCGGCCCTCACAGATACGCAGTATTTT
j_gene: TRBJ1-5; len: 16; abundance: many; v_gene: TRBV12-3/TRBV12-4; d_gene: TRBD1; CDR3aa: CASSLGTGVGNQPQHF; CDR3nt: TGTGCCAGCAGTTTAGGGACAGGAGTCGGGAATCAGCCCCAGCATTTT
j_gene: TRBJ2-3; len: 14; abundance: few; v_gene: TRBV19; d_gene: TRBD1; CDR3aa: CASLDRGRTDTQYF; CDR3nt: TGTGCCAGTCTAGACAGGGGGAGGACAGATACGCAGTATTTT
j_gene: TRBJ2-5; len: 15; abundance: few; v_gene: TRBV24-1; d_gene: NA; CDR3aa: CATSDTRGAGETQYF; CDR3nt: TGTGCCACCAGTGACACTCGCGGGGCGGGAGAGACCCAGTACTTC
j_gene: TRBJ2-2; len: 17; abundance: NA; v_gene: TRBV6-2/TRBV6-3; d_gene: TRBD2; CDR3aa: CASRPGLAGGVTGELFF; CDR3nt: TGTGCCAGCAGACCCGGACTAGCGGGAGGGGTCACCGGGGAGCTGTTTTTT
j_gene: TRBJ2-7; len: 13; abundance: few; v_gene: TRBV14; d_gene: NA; CDR3aa: CASSQDTGREQYF; CDR3nt: TGTGCCAGCAGCCAAGATACAGGGCGGGAGCAGTACTTC
j_gene: TRBJ2-1; len: 13; abundance: many; v_gene: TRBV10-3; d_gene: NA; CDR3aa: CAISSGTNNEQFF; CDR3nt: TGTGCCATCAGCTCCGGGACGAACAATGAGCAGTTCTTC
j_gene: TRBJ2-5; len: 15; abundance: NA; v_gene: TRBV4-3; d_gene: TRBD1; CDR3aa: CASSHRTGGGGTQYF; CDR3nt: TGCGCCAGCAGCCACCGTACAGGGGGCGGGGGGACCCAGTACTTC
j_gene: TRBJ2-1; len: 17; abundance: few; v_gene: TRBV4-3; d_gene: TRBD2; CDR3aa: CASSQERQDAGGHEQFF; CDR3nt: TGCGCCAGCAGCCAAGAACGGCAGGATGCGGGGGGACATGAGCAGTTCTTC
j_gene: TRBJ2-7; len: 15; abundance: NA; v_gene: TRBV4-3; d_gene: TRBD1; CDR3aa: CASSPLIGTEYEQYF; CDR3nt: TGCGCCAGCAGCCCGCTGATCGGGACAGAGTACGAGCAGTACTTC
j_gene: TRBJ2-1; len: 12; abundance: few; v_gene: TRBV6-2/TRBV6-3; d_gene: NA; CDR3aa: CASSTSYNEQFF; CDR3nt: TGTGCCAGCAGTACCTCCTACAATGAGCAGTTCTTC
j_gene: TRBJ2-3; len: 13; abundance: NA; v_gene: TRBV11-2; d_gene: NA; CDR3aa: CASSLFVEDTQYF; CDR3nt: TGTGCCAGCAGCTTATTTGTAGAGGATACGCAGTATTTT
j_gene: TRBJ1-1; len: 15; abundance: few; v_gene: TRBV7-9; d_gene: TRBD1; CDR3aa: CASSLADRDNTEAFF; CDR3nt: TGTGCCAGCAGCTTAGCCGACAGGGATAACACTGAAGCTTTCTTT
j_gene: TRBJ2-7; len: 12; abundance: NA; v_gene: TRBV7-9; d_gene: NA; CDR3aa: CAGMAGPGEQYF; CDR3nt: TGTGCCGGCATGGCAGGGCCGGGGGAGCAGTACTTC
j_gene: TRBJ2-1; len: 14; abundance: NA; v_gene: TRBV7-2; d_gene: NA; CDR3aa: CASSRTGVYNEQFF; CDR3nt: TGTGCCAGCAGCCGTACGGGGGTCTACAATGAGCAGTTCTTC
j_gene: TRBJ2-5; len: 13; abundance: many; v_gene: TRBV7-8; d_gene: NA; CDR3aa: CASGAGFQETQYF; CDR3nt: TGTGCCAGCGGCGCGGGTTTCCAAGAGACCCAGTACTTC
j_gene: TRBJ2-7; len: 13; abundance: many; v_gene: TRBV11-3; d_gene: TRBD1; CDR3aa: CASSLRQGGEQYF; CDR3nt: TGTGCCAGCAGCCTCCGACAGGGCGGCGAGCAGTACTTC
j_gene: TRBJ2-3; len: 16; abundance: NA; v_gene: TRBV20-1; d_gene: TRBD2; CDR3aa: CSAVAGILAGADTQYF; CDR3nt: TGCAGTGCTGTGGCGGGGATTCTAGCGGGAGCAGATACGCAGTATTTT
j_gene: TRBJ2-3; len: 12; abundance: NA; v_gene: TRBV10-3; d_gene: NA; CDR3aa: CAITGDTDTQYF; CDR3nt: TGTGCCATCACCGGGGACACAGATACGCAGTATTTT
j_gene: TRBJ2-6; len: 16; abundance: NA; v_gene: TRBV7-9; d_gene: TRBD1; CDR3aa: CASSGNRGAGANVLTF; CDR3nt: TGTGCCAGCAGCGGCAACAGGGGGGCTGGGGCCAACGTCCTGACTTTC
j_gene: TRBJ2-7; len: 13; abundance: many; v_gene: TRBV5-1; d_gene: TRBD1; CDR3aa: CASSRQGESEQYF; CDR3nt: TGCGCCAGCAGTAGACAGGGGGAAAGCGAGCAGTACTTC
j_gene: TRBJ2-5; len: 14; abundance: many; v_gene: TRBV5-1; d_gene: NA; CDR3aa: CASSLRTDQETQYF; CDR3nt: TGCGCCAGCAGCCTAAGGACAGATCAAGAGACCCAGTACTTC
j_gene: TRBJ2-7; len: 14; abundance: many; v_gene: TRBV7-2; d_gene: TRBD1; CDR3aa: CASSFGTGRYEQYF; CDR3nt: TGTGCCAGCAGCTTCGGGACAGGGAGGTACGAGCAGTACTTC
j_gene: TRBJ2-7; len: 13; abundance: many; v_gene: TRBV5-5; d_gene: NA; CDR3aa: CASSLQGGREQYF; CDR3nt: TGTGCCAGCAGCTTGCAAGGGGGTCGGGAGCAGTACTTC
j_gene: TRBJ2-1; len: 12; abundance: few; v_gene: TRBV6-2/TRBV6-3; d_gene: NA; CDR3aa: CASQRDYNEQFF; CDR3nt: TGTGCCAGCCAGCGAGATTACAATGAGCAGTTCTTC
j_gene: TRBJ2-1; len: 13; abundance: NA; v_gene: TRBV7-3; d_gene: NA; CDR3aa: CASSLIRGSEQFF; CDR3nt: TGTGCCAGCAGCTTAATCCGGGGAAGTGAGCAGTTCTTC
j_gene: TRBJ2-5; len: 15; abundance: NA; v_gene: TRBV9; d_gene: TRBD1; CDR3aa: CASSTRQGVGDTQYF; CDR3nt: TGTGCCAGCAGCACTCGACAGGGGGTGGGAGATACCCAGTACTTC
j_gene: TRBJ2-1; len: 15; abundance: few; v_gene: TRBV20-1; d_gene: TRBD2; CDR3aa: CSARSLAGGIREQFF; CDR3nt: TGCAGTGCTAGAAGCCTAGCGGGGGGCATTAGAGAGCAGTTCTTC
j_gene: TRBJ1-5; len: 16; abundance: few; v_gene: TRBV19; d_gene: NA; CDR3aa: CASSMMGGSPNQPQHF; CDR3nt: TGTGCCAGTAGTATGATGGGGGGCTCCCCCAATCAGCCCCAGCATTTT
j_gene: TRBJ2-5; len: 16; abundance: few; v_gene: TRBV18; d_gene: NA; CDR3aa: CASSPSNRKLQETQYF; CDR3nt: TGTGCCAGCTCACCAAGTAACAGGAAGCTTCAAGAGACCCAGTACTTC
j_gene: TRBJ2-1; len: 16; abundance: NA; v_gene: TRBV25-1; d_gene: TRBD2; CDR3aa: CASSQLTSGRAVEQFF; CDR3nt: TGTGCCAGCAGTCAATTGACTAGCGGGAGGGCCGTTGAGCAGTTCTTC
j_gene: TRBJ2-5; len: 13; abundance: many; v_gene: TRBV7-7; d_gene: NA; CDR3aa: CASSHYGYETQYF; CDR3nt: TGTGCTAGCAGCCACTACGGGTACGAGACCCAGTACTTC
j_gene: TRBJ2-3; len: 14; abundance: many; v_gene: TRBV9; d_gene: TRBD2; CDR3aa: CASSVDGRTDTQYF; CDR3nt: TGTGCCAGCAGCGTAGACGGGAGGACAGATACGCAGTATTTT
j_gene: TRBJ1-1; len: 14; abundance: NA; v_gene: TRBV18; d_gene: NA; CDR3aa: CASSPRVELTEAFF; CDR3nt: TGTGCCAGCTCACCGAGGGTTGAATTAACTGAAGCTTTCTTT
j_gene: TRBJ1-1; len: 14; abundance: many; v_gene: TRBV5-1; d_gene: TRBD1; CDR3aa: CASGRGQPNTEAFF; CDR3nt: TGCGCCAGCGGCCGGGGACAGCCAAACACTGAAGCTTTCTTT
j_gene: TRBJ2-3; len: 18; abundance: many; v_gene: TRBV11-2; d_gene: NA; CDR3aa: CASSLSSISGARSDTQYF; CDR3nt: TGTGCCAGCAGCTTATCTAGCATCTCGGGAGCCCGGTCCGATACGCAGTATTTT
j_gene: TRBJ1-3; len: 17; abundance: once; v_gene: TRBV20-1; d_gene: NA; CDR3aa: CCARFKDSRWSGNTIYF; CDR3nt: TGCTGTGCTAGGTTCAAGGACAGCCGATGGTCTGGAAACACCATATATTTT
j_gene: TRBJ2-7; len: 14; abundance: NA; v_gene: TRBV20-1; d_gene: NA; CDR3aa: CSARDGRGPYEQYF; CDR3nt: TGCAGTGCTAGAGATGGGCGGGGCCCCTACGAGCAGTACTTC
j_gene: TRBJ1-1; len: 14; abundance: few; v_gene: TRBV5-6; d_gene: TRBD1; CDR3aa: CASSGRGLNTEAFF; CDR3nt: TGTGCCAGCAGCGGGAGGGGGCTGAACACTGAAGCTTTCTTT
j_gene: TRBJ1-6; len: 13; abundance: many; v_gene: TRBV5-1; d_gene: NA; CDR3aa: CASSPRQDSPLHF; CDR3nt: TGCGCCAGCAGCCCACGGCAAGACTCACCCCTCCACTTT
j_gene: TRBJ2-3; len: 16; abundance: many; v_gene: TRBV3-1; d_gene: TRBD2; CDR3aa: CASSRTSAGISDTQYF; CDR3nt: TGTGCCAGCAGTCGGACTAGCGCGGGAATATCAGATACGCAGTATTTT
j_gene: TRBJ2-1; len: 12; abundance: NA; v_gene: TRBV12-3/TRBV12-4; d_gene: NA; CDR3aa: CASSFAYNEQFF; CDR3nt: TGTGCCAGCAGTTTTGCCTACAATGAGCAGTTCTTC
j_gene: TRBJ1-1; len: 14; abundance: many; v_gene: TRBV12-3/TRBV12-4; d_gene: NA; CDR3aa: CASRGVFPGTEAFF; CDR3nt: TGTGCCAGCAGAGGGGTATTCCCGGGCACTGAAGCTTTCTTT
j_gene: TRBJ2-5; len: 15; abundance: NA; v_gene: TRBV10-3; d_gene: TRBD1; CDR3aa: CAISEPTTGVETQYF; CDR3nt: TGTGCCATCAGTGAGCCTACGACAGGGGTGGAGACCCAGTACTTC
j_gene: TRBJ2-1; len: 15; abundance: NA; v_gene: TRBV4-3; d_gene: NA; CDR3aa: CASSQVGLGGNEQFF; CDR3nt: TGCGCCAGCAGCCAAGTTGGTTTGGGGGGCAATGAGCAGTTCTTC
j_gene: TRBJ2-1; len: 15; abundance: many; v_gene: TRBV5-1; d_gene: TRBD1; CDR3aa: CASSLAGTANNEQFF; CDR3nt: TGCGCCAGCAGCTTGGCGGGGACAGCTAACAATGAGCAGTTCTTC
j_gene: TRBJ2-1; len: 15; abundance: NA; v_gene: TRBV20-1; d_gene: NA; CDR3aa: CSAATQRGADNEQFF; CDR3nt: TGCAGTGCTGCGACTCAGCGTGGAGCGGACAATGAGCAGTTCTTC
j_gene: TRBJ2-5; len: 13; abundance: few; v_gene: TRBV6-6; d_gene: NA; CDR3aa: CASNEGAAETQYF; CDR3nt: TGTGCCAGCAATGAGGGTGCAGCTGAGACCCAGTACTTC
j_gene: TRBJ2-3; len: 15; abundance: few; v_gene: TRBV12-3/TRBV12-4; d_gene: TRBD1; CDR3aa: CASTSLDRGLDTQYF; CDR3nt: TGTGCCAGCACCTCTCTTGACAGGGGGTTAGATACGCAGTATTTT
j_gene: TRBJ1-5; len: 14; abundance: many; v_gene: TRBV6-2/TRBV6-3; d_gene: NA; CDR3aa: CASSYSNRYQPQHF; CDR3nt: TGTGCCAGCAGTTACTCGAATCGCTATCAGCCCCAGCATTTT
j_gene: TRBJ2-3; len: 17; abundance: NA; v_gene: TRBV24-1; d_gene: TRBD2; CDR3aa: CATSDLRASGRRDTQYF; CDR3nt: TGTGCCACCAGTGATTTGCGGGCTAGCGGGAGGAGGGATACGCAGTATTTT